Here is one T cell receptor (beta chain) with its context. Its antigen is as yet unknown. The data belong to a study of cytomegalovirus exposure and HLA in healthy donors. Clones were read by immunoSEQ multiplex PCR, and TCRdb kept only the in-frame ones, dropping some. The sample has tens of thousands of clones, about 97% seen once. In germline, CDR1 is SGDLS, CDR2 YYNGEE. The CDR3 consists of 16 residues. V lost 4 bases, J lost 6 bases, and 13 bases stayed unmatched. It was the roughly 120-subject validation cohort, separate from the roughly 700-subject first cohort, to which the donors belonged. Study observations and caveats: The TCR clusters that emerged in the first cohort tended, a later analysis found, to co-occur in the 110 or so validation repertoires. A few chains tied to CMV proved CMV antigen-specific in vitro.

Sequencing was carried out using PBMCs. The origin of this receptor is a young woman in good health and CMV-seropositive. V gene TRBV9 combines with J gene TRBJ1-1; 9 positions agree with TRBD1. DNA of the CDR3: TGTGCCAGCAGCTTCCAAGGGGGACAGGGCCTCTCTGAAGCTTTCTTT. Protein: CASSFQGGQGLSEAFF.